The T cell receptor beta chain described here comes from a study of blood T cell repertoires in COVID-19. On the study more broadly: Whether acute or convalescent, the COVID-19 samples came from the United States, Italy and Spain. T cells, B-cell-depleted T cells, or PBMCs supplied cDNA or gDNA.

The CDR3 covers 16 residues. CDR1 and CDR2 (germline): GTSNPN, SVGIG (reference sequence). Trimming stripped 0 bases from V and 2 bases from J, with 17 bases between. Original analysis: By means of reference gene primer amplification, nucleated cell counts were estimated. TCRdb's copy holds only in-frame clones and misses some; the assay was immunoSEQ multiplex PCR. That table supplies the V and J calls and clone size; D and trimming were determined from the DNA. The table has some 220,000 clones, 70% to 90% seen once. The V and J genes are TRBV30 and TRBJ2-7, with a tentative D call TRBD1 (6 bases). The source is a human donor in a cohort sampled during active COVID-19. Sequenced sample: peripheral blood. Written as DNA, the CDR3 is TGTGCCTGGAGTGTAAGACCCACAGGGAGACCCTACGAGCAGTACTTC. It is translated as CAWSVRPTGRPYEQYF.